The 27 T cell receptor beta chains listed next were all sequenced from one sample in a study of vaccination and CD4 T cells after COVID-19. Regarding treatment: approximately 10-day PBMC culture with coronavirus spike peptide pools or control peptides (ViraFEST assay). Cultured CD4+ T cell DNA was sequenced using the Oncomine TCR Beta short-read assay. TCRdb used MiXCR to reprocess the PCR reads, holding one entry per CDR3 protein. In the table there are under 25,000 distinct CDR3 sequences, approximately 40% of which are singletons. Their cognate antigens are unknown. The sequenced sample was CD4+ T cells from blood, cultured in vitro, obtained after SARS-CoV-2 vaccination. These receptors were collected from a human donor who had recovered from COVID-19.

V usage is TRBV2 and J usage is TRBJ1-2, with a possible D match to TRBD1 (5 bases). Germline CDR1 SNHLY, CDR2 FYNNEI. Trimming removed 6 bases from V and 13 bases from J, with 27 bases in between. This CDR3 is built from 15 residues. The CDR3 loop reads CASSVQYRDLPFGTF. In nucleotides, the CDR3 is TGTGCCAGCAGCGTTCAATACCGGGACTTACCCTTTGGCACCTTC.

The V call is TRBV5-6, the J call TRBJ1-5, with TRBD1 matching over 12 bases. The V and J ends lost 2 bases and 4 bases, in that order; junction bases with no gene match: 4. CDR1 and CDR2 from the germline V gene are SGHDT and YYEEEE. This CDR3 comprises 16 residues. The CDR3 DNA reads as TGTGCCAGCAGCTTCCGGGACAGGGGGCCTAATCAGCCCCAGCATTTT. Translating gives CASSFRDRGPNQPQHF.

This clonotype was counted a few times. This chain connects TRBV7-3 to TRBJ2-2, with D possibly being TRBD1 (6 bases). This CDR3 contains 16 residues. The germline gives CDR1 SGHTA, CDR2 FQGTGA. Trimming left V 3 bases short and J 0 bases short, with 11 bases between. The CDR3 here is CASSFYRASNTGELFF. The CDR3 nucleotides read TGTGCCAGCAGCTTCTACAGGGCCTCGAACACCGGGGAGCTGTTTTTT. Using reference TRBV7-3 and TRBJ2-2 for the parts outside the CDR3, the full variable domain is GAGVSQTPSNKVTEKGKYVELRCDPISGHTALYWYRQSLGQGPEFLIYFQGTGAADDSGLPNDRFFAVRPEGSVSTLKIQRTERGDSAVYLCASSFYRASNTGELFFGEGSRLTVL.

This clonotype has a handful of counts. The J gene is TRBJ2-3, the V gene TRBV6-5; weak D call: TRBD1 (6 bases). Per the germline V gene, CDR1 is MNHEY and CDR2 is SVGAGI. Trimming pared 0 bases from V and 5 bases from J, leaving 18 bases between. There are 17 residues in the CDR3. Written as DNA, the CDR3 is TGTGCCAGCAGTTACTCGGTGCAGGGGTCGAACCAAGATACGCAGTATTTT. It encodes CASSYSVQGSNQDTQYF.

The chain couples TRBV27 to TRBJ1-2; D not certain. The CDR3 is 15 residues long. Germline CDR1 reads MNHEY; CDR2 reads SMNVEV (reference sequence). Between the trimmed V and J ends, which lost 2 bases and 0 bases, there was a span of 10 bases. The CDR3 bases are TGTGCCAGCAGTTTAGGTTCTCCAGCTAACTATGGCTACACCTTC. As protein: CASSLGSPANYGYTF.

The rearrangement uses TRBV6-1 and TRBJ1-2; a weak D match, TRBD1 (5 bases). Germline values: CDR1 MNHNS, CDR2 SASEGT. The V end lost 7 bases, the J end lost 7 bases, and 10 bases lay between the germline ends. The CDR3 has 11 amino acids. The CDR3 sequence is CASNGAGGYTF. The CDR3 DNA follows: TGTGCCAGCAACGGGGCTGGTGGCTACACCTTC.

This clonotype was seen more than once but under ten times. The CDR3 DNA reads TGCAGTGCTAGACCGCCGGGAACCTCTGGAAACACCATATATTTT. Translation gives CSARPPGTSGNTIYF. The chain joins TRBV20-1 to TRBJ1-3, with D hard to call. CDR3 size: 15 residues. Trimming took off 2 bases at V and 0 bases at J, with 11 bases between the two ends. Looked up from germline, CDR1 is DFQATT and CDR2 is SNEGSKA (reference sequence).

V gene TRBV7-9 combines with J gene TRBJ2-2; 7 nucleotides align to TRBD2. The CDR3 consists of 15 residues. With V trimmed by 6 bases and J by 4 bases, 8 bases remained unmatched. Germline V lookup: CDR1 SEHNR, CDR2 FQNEAQ (reference sequence). CDR3 sequence: CASRRGLVITGELFF. In DNA, the CDR3 is TGTGCCAGCAGGAGAGGACTAGTAATCACCGGGGAGCTGTTTTTT.

This clonotype was observed a handful of times. This chain joins TRBV20-1 and TRBJ1-2; D unresolved. Trimming removed 3 bases from V and 6 bases from J, with 8 bases in between. This CDR3 has 11 residues. Germline V gives CDR1 DFQATT, CDR2 SNEGSKA (reference sequence). In DNA, the CDR3 is TGCAGTGCTAGTCGAGGCCATGGCTACACCTTC. Its protein is CSASRGHGYTF.

This clonotype came up a few times. This chain links TRBV7-2 with TRBJ1-1; 10 positions match TRBD1. Germline trimming cut 3 bases from V and 6 bases from J; bases unmatched to any gene: 7. CDR3 length: 15 residues. Germline V gene sequence: CDR1 SGHTA, CDR2 FQGNSA. The CDR3 DNA sequence: TGTGCCAGCAGCTTCCGGACAGGGGGTGACGCTGAAGCTTTCTTT. This encodes CASSFRTGGDAEAFF.

The rearrangement links TRBV4-2 to TRBJ1-6; a possible D gene is TRBD1 (5 bases). Germline V gene data show CDR1 as LGHNA and CDR2 as YNFKEQ. V lost 0 bases to trimming and J lost 7 bases, with 16 bases between them. This CDR3 comprises 17 residues. CDR3 coding DNA: TGTGCCAGCAGCCAAGATGGTGGGACGGTACGAAATTCACCCCTCCACTTT. Protein sequence: CASSQDGGTVRNSPLHF.

The chain has TRBV4-1 and TRBJ2-3; TRBD2 agrees at 7 bases. This CDR3 contains 16 residues. Germline-derived CDR1 and CDR2 are MGHRA and YSYEKL. J lost 3 bases, V lost 0 bases, and 6 bases had no gene match. In nucleotides, the CDR3 is TGCGCCAGCAGCCAAGAGGCGGGAGTGGGAACAGATACGCAGTATTTT. This translates into CASSQEAGVGTDTQYF.

V is TRBV6-2 or TRBV6-3 and J is TRBJ2-5; tentatively, D is TRBD2 (6 bases). V lost 6 bases and J 6 bases, leaving 26 bases between the germline ends. The CDR3 spans 17 residues. The germline gives CDR1 MNHEY, CDR2 SVGEGT. CDR3 nucleotide sequence: TGTGCCAGCAGCCTCCATCCCTTCGGGGGAGGTGTGCAGACCCAGTACTTC. This gives the protein CASSLHPFGGGVQTQYF.

As concerns this clonotype: An end of the junction differs from the germline gene, which may be a read error. The chain recombines TRBV19 with TRBJ2-7, with D perhaps matching TRBD1 or TRBD2 (5 bases each). From germline, CDR1 is LNHDA and CDR2 SQIVND (reference sequence). This CDR3 contains 15 residues. As DNA, the CDR3 is TGCGCCAGCAGCCAAGAAGCCGGGGCGTCCTACGAGCAGTACTTC. Translating it yields CASSQEAGASYEQYF.

This clonotype was seen more than once but under ten times. The chain joins TRBV11-3 to TRBJ1-2; 7 positions agree with TRBD1. V gave up 5 bases and J gave up 4 bases; unmatched junction bases: 10. CDR1 is SGHNT and CDR2 is YENEEA in the germline V gene. The CDR3 runs 15 residues. The CDR3 sequence: CASSPRQGSLYGYTF. Here the CDR3 DNA reads TGTGCCAGCAGCCCTCGACAGGGCTCCCTCTATGGCTACACCTTC.

V usage is TRBV7-9 and J usage is TRBJ1-6; 12 bases line up with TRBD1. V was pared by 1 base and J by 9 bases, with 4 bases of the junction left unmatched. CDR3 size: 16 residues. Germline CDR1 reads SEHNR; CDR2 reads FQNEAQ (reference sequence). CDR3: CASSLEGTGGSSPLHF. CDR3 DNA sequence: TGTGCCAGCAGCTTAGAGGGGACAGGGGGCAGTTCACCCCTCCACTTT.

This chain uses TRBV6-5 with TRBJ1-1; D is unresolved. The CDR3 consists of 15 residues. Germline V gene lookup returns CDR1 MNHEY and CDR2 SVGAGI. V lost 2 bases and J lost 3, with 13 bases in between. This CDR3 is CASSYLSVRDTEAFF. The DNA of the CDR3 is TGTGCCAGCAGTTACCTCTCCGTTAGGGACACTGAAGCTTTCTTT.

The chain has TRBV19 and TRBJ1-1; D is undetermined. The CDR3 sequence is 15 residues long. The V end was cut by 3 bases, the J end by 4 bases, with 15 bases between. In germline, CDR1 is LNHDA, CDR2 SQIVND (reference sequence). The CDR3 loop is CASSISGSRPTEAFF. CDR3 DNA sequence: TGTGCCAGTAGTATCTCCGGGTCCCGCCCCACTGAAGCTTTCTTT.

The chain links TRBV20-1 to TRBJ2-7; 10 positions agree with TRBD2. V dropped 3 bases and J dropped 5; count of bases not matched to a gene: 10. CDR1 and CDR2 (germline): DFQATT, SNEGSKA (reference sequence). The CDR3 is 15 residues long. CDR3 protein: CSARYLAGAVHEQYF. The CDR3 region has the DNA TGCAGTGCTAGGTACCTAGCGGGAGCTGTTCACGAGCAGTACTTC.

This clonotype was detected a few times. The V gene is TRBV20-1, the J gene TRBJ1-3, with a weak D call TRBD1 (5 bases). CDR1 is DFQATT, CDR2 SNEGSKA, per germline (reference sequence). V gave up 2 bases and J gave up 5 bases, with 19 bases separating them. The CDR3 runs to 16 residues. CDR3 protein: CSARNDRDVERNTIYF. The CDR3 nucleotides read TGCAGTGCTAGAAACGACCGGGACGTAGAAAGAAACACCATATATTTT.

This rearrangement joins TRBV5-6 to TRBJ2-7, with TRBD1 matching 10 bases. This CDR3 has 20 residues. CDR1 and CDR2 from the germline V gene are SGHDT and YYEEEE. The V and J ends lost 5 bases and 3 bases, in that order; junction bases with no gene match: 23. The CDR3 protein is CASSFTPGQGSWNGFYEQYF. The CDR3 nucleotides read TGTGCCAGCAGTTTCACTCCGGGACAGGGGTCGTGGAATGGGTTCTACGAGCAGTACTTC.

As concerns this clonotype: The junction does not match germline at one end; this may be a read error. This sequence joins TRBV20-1 and TRBJ2-3; D not certain. Germline CDR1 reads DFQATT; CDR2 reads SNEGSKA (reference sequence). This CDR3 has 14 residues. DNA for the CDR3: TGCAGTGCTAGACCCGAGACCCTTACAGATACGCGGTATTTT. Protein sequence: CSARPETLTDTRYF.

This clonotype has only a few counts. The V gene is TRBV6-5, the J gene TRBJ1-1, with 7 bases identical to TRBD1. The germline CDR1 and CDR2 sequences are MNHEY and SVGAGI. J was trimmed by 1 base and V by 4 bases; bases with no gene match: 3. This CDR3 is 14 amino acids long. Here the CDR3 DNA reads TGTGCCAGCAGTTCATGGACAGGGAACACTGAAGCTTTCTTT. It codes for CASSSWTGNTEAFF.

There are a few counts of this clonotype. The chain combines TRBV27 with TRBJ1-1, with 7 bases fitting TRBD1. This CDR3 is 14 amino acids long. Trimming at V came to 5 bases and at J to 4 bases, leaving 7 bases not matched to a gene. Germline-derived CDR1 and CDR2 are MNHEY and SMNVEV (reference sequence). The CDR3 spells CASSQQGWVTEAFF. The CDR3 nucleotides read TGTGCCAGCAGTCAACAGGGGTGGGTCACTGAAGCTTTCTTT.

V gene TRBV14 combines with J gene TRBJ2-3, with TRBD1 matching 12 bases. This CDR3 is built from 19 residues. Germline V CDR1 and CDR2: SGHDN, FVKESK. The junction had 9 bases not matched to a gene; V was cut back by 2 bases and J by 0 bases. The CDR3 region has the DNA TGTGCCAGCAGCCAATCCGGGACAGGGGGCTTCCGTAGCACAGATACGCAGTATTTT. Translated: CASSQSGTGGFRSTDTQYF.

V usage is TRBV2 and J usage is TRBJ1-2, with TRBD1 matching over 7 bases. V lost 4 bases and J lost 2; bases outside the gene matches: 4. Germline V CDR1 and CDR2: SNHLY, FYNNEI. The CDR3 loop spans 14 amino acids. The CDR3 DNA sequence: TGTGCCAGCAGTGCGACAGGGAACAACTATGGCTACACCTTC. Protein: CASSATGNNYGYTF.

This chain links TRBV6-5 with TRBJ2-1, with D perhaps given as TRBD1 or TRBD2 (5 bases each). Germline loops: CDR1 MNHEY, CDR2 SVGAGI. The ends were cut back, 4 bases at V and 4 bases at J, with 14 bases in the middle. This CDR3 spans 15 amino acids. The CDR3 DNA is TGTGCCAGCAGTTGGGACCGGGTCCCTTACAATGAGCAGTTCTTC. Residues: CASSWDRVPYNEQFF.